This TCR beta chain was documented in a study of beta chain features in type 1 diabetes. Overall study results and limits: Cells with high TCR expression could be over-represented when cDNA is sequenced. Across all four CD4+ subsets, people with type 1 diabetes showed modestly shorter TCRB CDR3s.

As every portion of the isolated RNA was reverse transcribed, the sequencing read expressed TCRB transcripts. Assay used: immunoSEQ multiplex PCR; TCRdb lists only in-frame clones, some missing. The sample shows around 250,000 clones, about 20% of them seen only once. The CDR3 spans 14 residues. The germline CDR1 and CDR2 sequences are MNHEY and SVGAGI. The germline V and J ends were trimmed by 3 bases and 6 bases, with 14 bases remaining between them. A few counts support this clone. Its specificity is unknown. Donors underwent one heparinised blood draw, around 100 mL on average. The rearrangement uses TRBV6-5 and TRBJ2-5, with D unclear. Sequencing was carried out using naive CD4+ T cells from blood. This clonotype was sampled from a woman between 35 and 50 years old with type 1 diabetes. DNA of the CDR3: TGTGCCAGCAGTTATATCGCATCGAGGAAGACCCAGTACTTC. It codes for CASSYIASRKTQYF.